Below, 20 T cell receptor beta chains from the same sample are listed, as sequenced in a study of control samples from healthy donors and cancer patients. The method was immunoSEQ multiplex PCR; TCRdb's version includes in-frame clones alone and lacks a portion of them. This table has 150,000 to 200,000 clones, 80% to 90% appearing once. The sample comprised blood. The receptor source for this set is a young man in good health.

This sequence joins TRBV12-1 and TRBJ1-5; the table's D call, TRBD1, was not checked against the DNA. TRBV12-1 corresponds to a pseudogene. The CDR3 is made up of 19 amino acids. The CDR3 loop is CASSPTGALDGCSNQPQHF. CDR3 bases: TGTGCCAGCAGCCCTACAGGGGCTCTAGACGGCTGTAGCAATCAGCCCCAGCATTTT.

This chain links TRBV6-6 with TRBJ1-3; D unresolved. The CDR3 is made up of 12 amino acids. V lost 5 bases to trimming and J lost 4 bases, with 6 bases between them. Germline CDR1 reads MNHNY; CDR2 reads SVGAGI (reference sequence). CDR3 protein: CASSPSGNTIYF. The CDR3 region has the DNA TGTGCCAGCAGTCCATCAGGAAACACCATATATTTT.

The chain combines TRBV20-1 with TRBJ2-1; D not resolved. Deletions cut 3 bases from V and 5 bases from J, with 2 bases between. The CDR3 length is 10 residues. Germline assignment: CDR1 DFQATT and CDR2 SNEGSKA (reference sequence). CDR3 region: CSASHNEQFF. The DNA of the CDR3 is TGCAGTGCTAGCCACAATGAGCAGTTCTTC.

The chain has TRBV9 and TRBJ2-7; TRBD1 matches at 8 bases. This CDR3 is built from 14 residues. V trimming: 2 bases; J trimming: 4 bases; junction bases outside the gene matches: 5. The V gene's germline CDR1 is SGDLS and CDR2 YYNGEE. The CDR3 protein is CASSVAGGDYEQYF. For the CDR3, the DNA is TGTGCCAGCAGCGTCGCAGGGGGCGATTACGAGCAGTACTTC.

The chain joins TRBV2 to TRBJ1-1; D possibly corresponds to TRBD1 (6 bases). Trimming left V 8 bases short and J 4 bases short, with 14 bases between. The germline V gene encodes CDR1 SNHLY and CDR2 FYNNEI. CDR3 length: 13 residues. Here the CDR3 DNA reads TGTGCCAGCCACACAGGGTTGGGCACTGAAGCTTTCTTT. This encodes CASHTGLGTEAFF.

The chain joins TRBV19 to TRBJ1-5; possible D gene TRBD1, 5 bases. The CDR3 runs to 16 residues. The V end was cut by 5 bases, the J end by 7 bases, with 21 bases between. The germline CDR1 and CDR2 sequences are LNHDA and SQIVND (reference sequence). DNA for the CDR3: TGTGCCAGTAGTGGGACCGACAATCTTGGAACGCAGCCCCAGCATTTT. It translates to CASSGTDNLGTQPQHF.

The chain recombines TRBV9 with TRBJ1-1; D may be TRBD1 (6 bases). Trimming cost V 0 bases and J 6 bases, with 18 bases left between them. The CDR3 is 16 residues long. From germline, CDR1 is SGDLS and CDR2 YYNGEE. The CDR3 DNA reads TGTGCCAGCAGCGTAGACGCAGGGGTTATAAACGCTGAAGCTTTCTTT. Amino acid sequence: CASSVDAGVINAEAFF.

The chain uses TRBV5-4 and TRBJ1-3; D unresolved. Trimming shortened V by 4 bases and J by 0 bases, and 17 bases separated the two germline ends. The CDR3 spans 17 residues. CDR1 SGHNT and CDR2 YYREEE come from the germline V gene (reference sequence). CDR3 sequence (DNA): TGTGCCAGCAGCCTTGACGCAGTTCCTACCTCTGGAAACACCATATATTTT. Amino acids: CASSLDAVPTSGNTIYF.

This clone was counted once. The V and J genes are TRBV28 and TRBJ1-1, with D maybe TRBD1 (5 bases). The CDR3 spans 14 residues. Trimming took 10 bases from V and 4 from J, leaving 19 bases between them. Germline CDR1 reads MDHEN; CDR2 reads SYDVKM. The CDR3 nucleotides read TGTGCCACCGGTCGAGGAGGGGCGAGCACTGAAGCTTTCTTT. Translated, it gives CATGRGGASTEAFF.

The rearrangement links TRBV7-9 to TRBJ2-7, with a possible D match to TRBD1 (6 bases). Deletions cut 3 bases from V and 0 bases from J, with 12 bases between. In germline, CDR1 is SEHNR, CDR2 FQNEAQ (reference sequence). This CDR3 is 15 amino acids long. The CDR3 coding sequence is TGTGCCAGCAGCTTTGGTTTACAGGGCTCCTACGAGCAGTACTTC. Translated, it gives CASSFGLQGSYEQYF.

V usage is TRBV6-5 and J usage is TRBJ2-7, with D perhaps TRBD2 (5 bases). Germline-derived CDR1 and CDR2 are MNHEY and SVGAGI. The CDR3 consists of 12 residues. V was cut by 7 bases and J by 9 bases, with 16 bases left in between. CDR3 loop: CASKLGNDGQYF. CDR3 sequence (DNA): TGTGCCAGCAAACTAGGAAATGACGGGCAGTACTTC.

The V call is TRBV7-9, the J call TRBJ1-5; D is unresolved. The CDR3 extends over 13 amino acids. Germline V CDR1 and CDR2: SEHNR, FQNEAQ (reference sequence). The V gene lost 3 bases and the J gene lost 5 bases, with 8 bases spanning the gap. Here the CDR3 reads CASSFPGDQPQHF. The CDR3 coding sequence is TGTGCCAGCAGCTTCCCTGGGGATCAGCCCCAGCATTTT.

This clone has just one count. The genes are TRBV5-4 and TRBJ2-1; TRBD1 is a possible D gene (6 bases). Germline CDR1 and CDR2: SGHNT and YYREEE (reference sequence). Deletions cut 4 bases from V and 6 bases from J, with 8 bases between. The CDR3 is made up of 12 amino acids. This chain's CDR3 is CASSLTGNEQFF. In DNA, the CDR3 is TGTGCCAGCAGCCTGACAGGCAATGAGCAGTTCTTC.

The rearrangement uses TRBV18 and TRBJ1-1; D is uncertain. V lost 2 bases, J lost 8 bases, and 12 bases lay in between. CDR3 length: 13 amino acids. Per germline, CDR1 KGHSH and CDR2 LQKENI. The CDR3: CASSPEQIREAFF. The CDR3 DNA reads TGTGCCAGCTCACCAGAGCAGATCAGAGAAGCTTTCTTT.

The chain's CDR3 is CASSLPGGFGNTIYF. The CDR3 region has the DNA TGTGCCAGCAGTCTCCCCGGGGGCTTTGGAAACACCATATATTTT. The chain is built from TRBV6-2 or TRBV6-3 and TRBJ1-3; D is possibly TRBD1 (6 bases). Per germline, CDR1 MNHEY and CDR2 SVGEGT. Trimming took 5 bases from V and 3 from J, leaving 14 bases between them. The CDR3 totals 15 residues.

This clone was counted only a few times. The chain recombines TRBV7-9 with TRBJ1-3, with 8 bases matching TRBD1. CDR3 length equals 17 residues. Germline V gives CDR1 SEHNR, CDR2 FQNEAQ (reference sequence). J lost 1 base, V lost 6 bases, and 11 bases had no gene match. The DNA for the CDR3 is TGTGCCAGCAGGCCCCGTGCAGGGGGCGCTTCTGGAAACACCATATATTTT. Translating gives CASRPRAGGASGNTIYF. Drawing the rest from reference TRBV7-9 and TRBJ1-3, the complete variable domain is DTGVSQNPRHKITKRGQNVTFRCDPISEHNRLYWYRQTLGQGPEFLTYFQNEAQLEKSRLLSDRFSAERPKGSFSTLEIQRTEQGDSAMYLCASRPRAGGASGNTIYFGEGSWLTVV.

This chain links TRBV20-1 with TRBJ2-5; D gene ambiguous. CDR1 DFQATT and CDR2 SNEGSKA come from the germline V gene (reference sequence). The V end lost 3 bases, the J end lost 5 bases, and 13 bases lay between the germline ends. This CDR3 contains 13 residues. This CDR3 is CSASTAPSETQYF. Here the CDR3 DNA reads TGCAGTGCTAGTACAGCCCCATCGGAGACCCAGTACTTC.

V gene TRBV27 combines with J gene TRBJ1-4; a weak D match, TRBD1 (5 bases). The CDR3 extends over 14 amino acids. V was pared by 2 bases and J by 2 bases, with 6 bases between. CDR1 is MNHEY, CDR2 SMNVEV, per germline (reference sequence). The CDR3 loop reads CASSLAGTNEKLFF. CDR3 DNA: TGTGCCAGCAGTTTAGCAGGGACTAATGAAAAACTGTTTTTT. Full variable domain (remainder filled in from reference TRBV27 and TRBJ1-4): EAQVTQNPRYLITVTGKKLTVTCSQNMNHEYMSWYRQDPGLGLRQIYYSMNVEVTDKGDVPEGYKVSRKEKRNFPLILESPSPNQTSLYFCASSLAGTNEKLFFGSGTQLSVL.

This clone was seen just once. J is TRBJ1-1 and V is TRBV5-8, with D perhaps matching TRBD1 (5 bases). The CDR3 runs 15 residues. The V gene's germline CDR1 is SGHTS and CDR2 YDEGEE. V was clipped by 6 bases and J by 0 bases, with 15 bases between them. The CDR3 region has the DNA TGTGCCAGCACCCTTGTGGGGACTCTGAACACTGAAGCTTTCTTT. It encodes CASTLVGTLNTEAFF.

This sequence joins TRBV19 and TRBJ1-3; TRBD1 is a possible D gene (5 bases). Trimming shortened V by 6 bases and J by 4 bases, and 13 bases separated the two germline ends. The germline CDR1 and CDR2 sequences are LNHDA and SQIVND (reference sequence). The CDR3 has 14 residues. The CDR3 protein is CASSDRRGGNTIYF. CDR3 coding DNA: TGTGCCAGTAGCGACAGAAGGGGCGGAAACACCATATATTTT.